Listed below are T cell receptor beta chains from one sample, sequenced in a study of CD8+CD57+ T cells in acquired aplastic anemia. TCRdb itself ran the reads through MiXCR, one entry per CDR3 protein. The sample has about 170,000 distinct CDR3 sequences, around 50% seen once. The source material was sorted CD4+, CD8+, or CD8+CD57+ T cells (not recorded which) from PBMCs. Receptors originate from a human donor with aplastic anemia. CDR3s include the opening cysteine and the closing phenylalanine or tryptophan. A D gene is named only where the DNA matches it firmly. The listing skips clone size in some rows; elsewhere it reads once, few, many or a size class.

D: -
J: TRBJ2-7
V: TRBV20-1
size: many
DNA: TGCAGTGCTAGGGCAGGGGAGTACGAGCAGTACTTC
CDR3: CSARAGEYEQYF

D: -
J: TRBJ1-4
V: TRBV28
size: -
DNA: TGTGCCAGCAGCCCACCGGGGGCAGGGTTTAATGAAAAACTGTTTTTT
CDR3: CASSPPGAGFNEKLFF

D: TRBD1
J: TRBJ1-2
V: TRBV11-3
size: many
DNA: TGTGCCAGCAGCTTAGACGGGACAGGGTCCGGCTACACCTTC
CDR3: CASSLDGTGSGYTF

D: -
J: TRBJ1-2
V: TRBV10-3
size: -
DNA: TGTGCCATCACAGGGAACGTCAACTATGGCTACACCTTC
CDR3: CAITGNVNYGYTF

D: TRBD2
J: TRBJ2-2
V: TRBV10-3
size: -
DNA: TGTGCCATCAGTGACCCACCCCTAGCGGGAGGGCGACGGAACACCGGGGAGCTGTTTTTT
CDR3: CAISDPPLAGGRRNTGELFF

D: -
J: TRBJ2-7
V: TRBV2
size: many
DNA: TGTGCCAGCAGCCCCATGGGATCCGAGCAGTACTTC
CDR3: CASSPMGSEQYF

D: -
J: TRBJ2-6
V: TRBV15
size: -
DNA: TGTGCCACCAGCAGAGGTCCGCCCGGGGCCAACGTCCTGACTTTC
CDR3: CATSRGPPGANVLTF

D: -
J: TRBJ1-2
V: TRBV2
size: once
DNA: TGTGCCAGCAGTGAGAGGCAGGCTGGCTACACCTTC
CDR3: CASSERQAGYTF

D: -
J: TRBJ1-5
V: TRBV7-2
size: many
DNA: TGTGCCAGCAGCTTTGGGGGCCAGGGTCAGCCCCAGCATTTT
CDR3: CASSFGGQGQPQHF

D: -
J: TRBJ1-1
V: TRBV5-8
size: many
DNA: TGTGCCAGCAGCTACCGGGGAACCACTGAAGCTTTCTTT
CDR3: CASSYRGTTEAFF

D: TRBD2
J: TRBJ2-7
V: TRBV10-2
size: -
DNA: TGTGCCAGCGGCCTAGCGGGGGACTACGAGCAGTACTTC
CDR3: CASGLAGDYEQYF

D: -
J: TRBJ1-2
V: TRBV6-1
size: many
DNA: TGTGCCAGCAGTGAAAATACAGCCGCCTATGGCTACACCTTC
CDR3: CASSENTAAYGYTF

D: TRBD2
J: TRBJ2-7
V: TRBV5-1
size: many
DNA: TGCGCCAGCAGCGTGGGACTAAGTGAGCAGTACTTC
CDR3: CASSVGLSEQYF

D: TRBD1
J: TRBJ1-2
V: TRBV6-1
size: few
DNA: TGTGCCAGCAGTGGGGGGACAGGGGGCAACTATGGCTACACCTTC
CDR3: CASSGGTGGNYGYTF

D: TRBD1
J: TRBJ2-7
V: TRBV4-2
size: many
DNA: TGTGCCAGCAGCCAAGGGGACAGGAGATCCACCTACGAGCAGTACTTC
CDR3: CASSQGDRRSTYEQYF

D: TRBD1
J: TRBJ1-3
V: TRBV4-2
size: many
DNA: TGTGCCAGCAGCCCAGGACAGGGGCTATCTGGAAACACCATATATTTT
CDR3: CASSPGQGLSGNTIYF

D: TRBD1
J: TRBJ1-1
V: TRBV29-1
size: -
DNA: TGCAGCGTGGGACAGGGGGCTGGTGGCACTGAAGCTTTCTTT
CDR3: CSVGQGAGGTEAFF

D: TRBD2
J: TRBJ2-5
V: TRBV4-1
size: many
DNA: TGCGCCAGCAGCCAAGGCGGGACTAGTGACGAGACCCAGTACTTC
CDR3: CASSQGGTSDETQYF

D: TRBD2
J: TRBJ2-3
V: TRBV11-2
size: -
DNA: TGTGCCAGCAGCAAGGGACTAGCGGGACTCACAGATACGCAGTATTTT
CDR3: CASSKGLAGLTDTQYF

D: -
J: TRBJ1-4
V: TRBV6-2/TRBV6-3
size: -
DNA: TGTGCCAGCAGTTACTCGATGGTATTCAGGGATCAATTTGCAACTAATGAAAAACTGTTTTTT
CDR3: CASSYSMVFRDQFATNEKLFF

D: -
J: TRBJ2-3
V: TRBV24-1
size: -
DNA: TGTGCCACCAGTGAGTTTGACAGCACTGATACGCAGTATTTT
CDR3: CATSEFDSTDTQYF

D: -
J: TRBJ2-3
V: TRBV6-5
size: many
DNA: TGTGCCAGCAGTTATGGGACACTAACCACAGATACGCAGTATTTT
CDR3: CASSYGTLTTDTQYF

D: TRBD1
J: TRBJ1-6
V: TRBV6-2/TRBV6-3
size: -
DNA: TGTGCCAGCACCGTGGGACAGGGTGGTTCACCCCTCCACTTT
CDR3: CASTVGQGGSPLHF

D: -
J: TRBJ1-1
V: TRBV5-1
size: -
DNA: TGCGCCAGCAGCTTGGAGATAGGGGCGAACACTGAAGCTTTCTTT
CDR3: CASSLEIGANTEAFF

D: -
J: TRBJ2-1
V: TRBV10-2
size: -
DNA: TGCGCCAGCAGTTTAGGTGGGACCCCTTACAATGAGCCGTTCTTC
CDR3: CASSLGGTPYNEPFF

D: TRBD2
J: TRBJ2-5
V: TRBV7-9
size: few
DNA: TGTGCCAGCACTACTAGCGGACAAGAGACCCAGTACTTC
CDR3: CASTTSGQETQYF

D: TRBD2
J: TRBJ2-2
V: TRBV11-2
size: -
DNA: TGTGCCAGCAGCCCGTATGGGACTAGCGGGTTCGGGGAGCTGTTTTTT
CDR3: CASSPYGTSGFGELFF

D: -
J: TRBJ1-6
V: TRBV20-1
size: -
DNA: TGCAGTGCTAGTAGCAATAATTCACCCCTCCACTTT
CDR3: CSASSNNSPLHF

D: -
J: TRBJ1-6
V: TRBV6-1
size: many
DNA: TGTGCCAGCAGTGACAAACAGCGGGGGGCCTGGTCACCCCTCCACTTT
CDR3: CASSDKQRGAWSPLHF

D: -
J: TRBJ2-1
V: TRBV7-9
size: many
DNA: TGTGCCAGCAGCTTAGGACAGCCGGGGGATGAGCAGTTCTTC
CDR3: CASSLGQPGDEQFF

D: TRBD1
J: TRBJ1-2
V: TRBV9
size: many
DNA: TGTGCCAGCAGCGCGACAGGGTCCCCCCCCGCTCACTATGGCTACACCTTC
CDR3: CASSATGSPPAHYGYTF

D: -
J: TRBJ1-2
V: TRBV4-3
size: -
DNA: TGCGCCAGCAGCCAAGAGAGGGTTAGCTATGGCTACACCTTC
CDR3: CASSQERVSYGYTF

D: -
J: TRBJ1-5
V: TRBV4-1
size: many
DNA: TGCGCCAGCAACATGGGTGGAGGAAGCAATCAGCCCCAGCATTTT
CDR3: CASNMGGGSNQPQHF

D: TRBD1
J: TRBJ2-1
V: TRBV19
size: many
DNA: TGTGCCACGGTGGACAGGCCTTCCTACAATGAGCAGTTCTTC
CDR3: CATVDRPSYNEQFF

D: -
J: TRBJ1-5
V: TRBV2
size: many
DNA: TGTGCCAGCAGTGAAGTGGGTCCAGAACTTGGGCCCCAGCATTTT
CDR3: CASSEVGPELGPQHF

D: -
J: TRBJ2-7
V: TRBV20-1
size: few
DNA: TGCAGTGCTGGCGGGACGTTCTCCTACGAGCAGTACTTC
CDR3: CSAGGTFSYEQYF